This T cell receptor beta chain came from a study of spatial heterogeneity in lung cancer. The time point here: sample taken at primary tumor resection. Without sorting, whole RNA was sequenced from tumor, nontumor lung or frozen PBMC. Broader study findings: Blood contained ubiquitous expanded tumor TCRs more at resection than at follow-up.

Germline values: CDR1 MNHEY, CDR2 SMNVEV (reference sequence). V was pared by 3 bases and J by 1 base, with 12 bases between. CDR3 length: 16 residues. Notes on this clonotype: Its matching antigen is unknown.

Every individual TCR cDNA molecule carried its own unique molecular identifier, which allowed correction of PCR and sequencing errors. TCRdb processed the 5' RACE reads anew with MiXCR; each CDR3 protein has one entry. Here the sample spans more than 85,000 distinct CDR3 sequences, approximately 8.6% being singletons. The sequence was obtained from a male donor with early-stage non-small cell lung cancer. The chain combines TRBV27 with TRBJ2-2, with TRBD1 as a possible D gene (6 bases). Sequencing was performed on PBMCs, taken at surgery. The CDR3 DNA reads TGTGCCAGCAGTTTCCCGGGACACGGGAACACCGGGGAGCTGTTTTTT. This sequence encodes CASSFPGHGNTGELFF.